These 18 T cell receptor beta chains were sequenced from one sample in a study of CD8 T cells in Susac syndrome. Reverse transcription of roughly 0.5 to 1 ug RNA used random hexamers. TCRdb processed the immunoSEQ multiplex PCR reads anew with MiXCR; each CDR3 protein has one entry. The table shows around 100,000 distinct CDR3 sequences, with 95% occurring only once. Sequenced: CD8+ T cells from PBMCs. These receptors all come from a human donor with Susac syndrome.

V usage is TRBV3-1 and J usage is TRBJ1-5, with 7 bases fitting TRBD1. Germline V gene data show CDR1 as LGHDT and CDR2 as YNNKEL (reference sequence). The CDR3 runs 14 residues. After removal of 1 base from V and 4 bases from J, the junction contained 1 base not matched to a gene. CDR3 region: CASSQVQGNQPQHF. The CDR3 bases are TGTGCCAGCAGCCAAGTACAGGGGAATCAGCCCCAGCATTTT.

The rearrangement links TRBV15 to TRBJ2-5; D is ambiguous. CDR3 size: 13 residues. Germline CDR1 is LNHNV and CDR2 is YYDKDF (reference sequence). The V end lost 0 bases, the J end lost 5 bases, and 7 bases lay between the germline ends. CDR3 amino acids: CATSREGWETQYF. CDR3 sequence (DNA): TGTGCCACCAGCAGAGAGGGCTGGGAGACCCAGTACTTC.

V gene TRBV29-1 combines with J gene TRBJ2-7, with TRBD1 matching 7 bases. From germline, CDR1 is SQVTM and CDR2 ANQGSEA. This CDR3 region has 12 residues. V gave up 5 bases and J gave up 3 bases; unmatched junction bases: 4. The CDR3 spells CSVQWDSYEQYF. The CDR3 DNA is TGCAGCGTTCAATGGGACAGCTACGAGCAGTACTTC.

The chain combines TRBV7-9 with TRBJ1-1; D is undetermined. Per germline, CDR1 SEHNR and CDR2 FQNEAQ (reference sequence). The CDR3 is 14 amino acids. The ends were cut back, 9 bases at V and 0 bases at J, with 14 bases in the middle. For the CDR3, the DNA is TGTGCCAGTCAAATAGAGTCAATGAACACTGAAGCTTTCTTT. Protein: CASQIESMNTEAFF. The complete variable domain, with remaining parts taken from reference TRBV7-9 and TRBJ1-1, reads DTGVSQNPRHKITKRGQNVTFRCDPISEHNRLYWYRQTLGQGPEFLTYFQNEAQLEKSRLLSDRFSAERPKGSFSTLEIQRTEQGDSAMYLCASQIESMNTEAFFGQGTRLTVV.

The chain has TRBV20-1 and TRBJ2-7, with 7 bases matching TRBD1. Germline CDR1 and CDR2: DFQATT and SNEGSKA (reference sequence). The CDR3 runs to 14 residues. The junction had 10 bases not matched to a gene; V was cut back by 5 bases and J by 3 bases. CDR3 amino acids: CSAYDDRANYEQYF. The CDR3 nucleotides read TGCAGTGCTTACGACGACAGGGCCAACTACGAGCAGTACTTC.

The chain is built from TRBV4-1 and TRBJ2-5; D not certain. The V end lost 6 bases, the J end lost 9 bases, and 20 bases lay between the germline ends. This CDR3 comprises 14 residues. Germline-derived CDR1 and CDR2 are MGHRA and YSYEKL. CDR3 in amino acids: CASSLPTPLAPQYF. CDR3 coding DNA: TGCGCCAGCAGTCTACCGACTCCGCTTGCGCCCCAGTACTTC.

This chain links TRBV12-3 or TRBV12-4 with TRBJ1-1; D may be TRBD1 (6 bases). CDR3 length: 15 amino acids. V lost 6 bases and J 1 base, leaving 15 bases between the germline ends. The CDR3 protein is CASSYNAQGNTEAFF. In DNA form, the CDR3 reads TGTGCCAGCAGCTACAACGCACAGGGGAACACTGAAGCTTTCTTT.

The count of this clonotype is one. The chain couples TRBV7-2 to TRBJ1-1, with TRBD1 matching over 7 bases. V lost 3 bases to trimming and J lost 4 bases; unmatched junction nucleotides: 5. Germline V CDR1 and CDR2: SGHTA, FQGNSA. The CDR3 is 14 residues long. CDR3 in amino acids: CASSFITGATEAFF. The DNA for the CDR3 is TGTGCCAGCAGCTTTATTACAGGGGCCACTGAAGCTTTCTTT.

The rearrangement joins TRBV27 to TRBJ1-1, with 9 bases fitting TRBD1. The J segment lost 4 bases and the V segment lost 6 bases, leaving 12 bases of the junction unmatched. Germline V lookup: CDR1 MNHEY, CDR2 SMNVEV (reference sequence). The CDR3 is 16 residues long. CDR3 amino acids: CASRVTGGLGGTEAFF. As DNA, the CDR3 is TGTGCCAGCAGGGTGACAGGGGGATTAGGGGGCACTGAAGCTTTCTTT.

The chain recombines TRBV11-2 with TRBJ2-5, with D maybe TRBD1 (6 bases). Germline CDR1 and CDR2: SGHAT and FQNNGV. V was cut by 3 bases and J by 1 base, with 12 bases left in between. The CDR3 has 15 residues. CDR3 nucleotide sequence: TGTGCCAGCAGCTTTTGGACAGACTTCCAAGAGACCCAGTACTTC. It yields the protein CASSFWTDFQETQYF.

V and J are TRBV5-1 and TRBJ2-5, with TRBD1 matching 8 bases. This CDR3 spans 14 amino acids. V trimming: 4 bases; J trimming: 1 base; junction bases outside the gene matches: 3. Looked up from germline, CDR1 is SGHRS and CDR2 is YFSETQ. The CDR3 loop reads CASSKTGVQETQYF. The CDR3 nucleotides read TGCGCCAGCAGCAAGACAGGGGTCCAAGAGACCCAGTACTTC. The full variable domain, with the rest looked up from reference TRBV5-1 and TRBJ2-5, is KAGVTQTPRYLIKTRGQQVTLSCSPISGHRSVSWYQQTPGQGLQFLFEYFSETQRNKGNFPGRFSGRQFSNSRSEMNVSTLELGDSALYLCASSKTGVQETQYFGPGTRLLVL.

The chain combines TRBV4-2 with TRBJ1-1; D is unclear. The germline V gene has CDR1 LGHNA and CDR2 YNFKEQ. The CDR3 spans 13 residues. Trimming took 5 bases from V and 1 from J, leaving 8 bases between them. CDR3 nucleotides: TGTGCCAGCAGCTCGACGGGGAACACTGAAGCTTTCTTT. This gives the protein CASSSTGNTEAFF.

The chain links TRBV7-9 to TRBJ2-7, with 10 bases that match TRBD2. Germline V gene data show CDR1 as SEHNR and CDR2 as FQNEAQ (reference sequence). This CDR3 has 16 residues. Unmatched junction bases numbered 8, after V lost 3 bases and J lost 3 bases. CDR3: CASSFPRASGSYEQYF. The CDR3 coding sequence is TGTGCCAGCAGCTTTCCCAGGGCTAGCGGGAGCTACGAGCAGTACTTC.

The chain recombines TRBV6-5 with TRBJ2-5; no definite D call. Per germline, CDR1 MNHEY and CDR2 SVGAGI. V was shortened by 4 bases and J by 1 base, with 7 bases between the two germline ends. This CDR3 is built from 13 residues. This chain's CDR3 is CASSLRFQETQYF. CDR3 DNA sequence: TGTGCCAGCAGTTTGCGGTTCCAAGAGACCCAGTACTTC.

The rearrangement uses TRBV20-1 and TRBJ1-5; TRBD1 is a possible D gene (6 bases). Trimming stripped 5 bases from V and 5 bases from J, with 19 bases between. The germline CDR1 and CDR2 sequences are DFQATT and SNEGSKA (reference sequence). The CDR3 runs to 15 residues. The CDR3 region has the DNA TGCAGTGCTGCCAGACTTCAGGGGAGAGATCAGCCCCAGCATTTT. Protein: CSAARLQGRDQPQHF.

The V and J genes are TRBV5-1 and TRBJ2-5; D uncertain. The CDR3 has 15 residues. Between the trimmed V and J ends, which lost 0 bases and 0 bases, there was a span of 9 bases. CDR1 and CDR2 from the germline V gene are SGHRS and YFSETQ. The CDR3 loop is CASSLAGSDQETQYF. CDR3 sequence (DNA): TGCGCCAGCAGCTTGGCAGGATCGGACCAAGAGACCCAGTACTTC.

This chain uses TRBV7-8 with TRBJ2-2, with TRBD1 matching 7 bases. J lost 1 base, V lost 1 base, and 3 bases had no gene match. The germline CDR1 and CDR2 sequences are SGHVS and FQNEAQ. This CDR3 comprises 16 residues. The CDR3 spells CASSLGDRRNTGELFF. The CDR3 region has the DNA TGTGCCAGCAGCTTAGGGGACAGAAGGAACACCGGGGAGCTGTTTTTT. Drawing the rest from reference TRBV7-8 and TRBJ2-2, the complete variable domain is GAGVSQSPRYKVAKRGQDVALRCDPISGHVSLFWYQQALGQGPEFLTYFQNEAQLDKSGLPSDRFFAERPEGSVSTLKIQRTQQEDSAVYLCASSLGDRRNTGELFFGEGSRLTVL.

CDR3 in DNA: TGTGCCAGCAGCGCGGTCGGAGAGCAGTACTTC. Translating it yields CASSAVGEQYF. The chain couples TRBV7-9 to TRBJ2-7; D not certain. Germline lookup yields CDR1 SEHNR and CDR2 FQNEAQ (reference sequence). The CDR3 extends over 11 amino acids. V lost 5 bases and J 7 bases, leaving 9 bases between the germline ends.